These T cell receptor beta chains were read from a single sample in a study of CD8 T cells in ankylosing spondylitis. TCRdb independently ran MiXCR on the 5' RACE reads; one entry per CDR3 protein. The sample lists around 22,000 distinct CDR3 sequences; 10% to 15% were seen once. The specimen sequenced was blood. The receptors were sampled from a male donor with ankylosing spondylitis or in good health (not recorded which). CDR3s include the opening cysteine and the closing phenylalanine or tryptophan. The D gene is left open where the match is weak.

v_gene | d_gene | CDR3aa
TRBV29-1 | NA | CSVGGLSSYEQYF
TRBV24-1 | TRBD2 | CATSAFPGLAGGEQYF
TRBV25-1 | NA | CASQGTTEAFF
TRBV7-2 | NA | CASSAGYQPQHF
TRBV12-3/TRBV12-4 | NA | CASSLIDTQYF
TRBV29-1 | NA | CSVDTTVTGELFF
TRBV12-3/TRBV12-4 | NA | CASSLQGGNQPQHF
TRBV11-2 | TRBD2 | CASSSLAGETQETQYF
TRBV5-1 | TRBD2 | CASSFTASGRRGNEQFF
TRBV20-1 | NA | CSARDFPGSYGYTF
TRBV20-1 | NA | CSARDRRISGNTIYF